This T cell receptor beta chain is drawn from a study of shared clonotypes between healthy human individuals. Germline assignment: CDR1 SGHRS and CDR2 YFSETQ. This CDR3 has 15 residues. J was trimmed by 2 bases and V by 3 bases; bases with no gene match: 7. The data were produced by immunoSEQ multiplex PCR, yet TCRdb's version contains in-frame clones alone and is incomplete. The sample has roughly 500,000 clones, about 96% seen once. Specimen: naive CD4+ T cells sorted from blood. Subset of the sample: CD45RA+ positively selected. The chain combines TRBV5-1 with TRBJ2-7, with TRBD1 matching over 8 bases. The clonotype was recovered from a woman aged 25-40 years in good health. CDR3 DNA sequence: TGCGCCAGCAGCTGGGCGGACAGGGTAGCCTACGAGCAGTACTTC. This codes for CASSWADRVAYEQYF.